This TCR beta chain was sequenced during a study of blood T cell repertoires in COVID-19. The germline V gene encodes CDR1 MNHEY and CDR2 SVGAGI. CDR3 length: 13 amino acids. V was trimmed by 7 bases and J by 8 bases, leaving 17 bases between them. This clone appeared a single time. TCRdb keeps only in-frame clones here, not all; method: immunoSEQ multiplex PCR. Among 180,000 or so clones listed, about 89% were seen once. This TCR derives from a man aged 35-49 years with acute or convalescent COVID-19. The V and J genes are TRBV6-5 and TRBJ1-1; D call uncertain. The sample consisted of peripheral blood. The chain's CDR3 is CASTPSTRREAFF. Here the CDR3 DNA reads TGTGCCAGCACGCCTTCGACAAGAAGAGAAGCTTTCTTT.